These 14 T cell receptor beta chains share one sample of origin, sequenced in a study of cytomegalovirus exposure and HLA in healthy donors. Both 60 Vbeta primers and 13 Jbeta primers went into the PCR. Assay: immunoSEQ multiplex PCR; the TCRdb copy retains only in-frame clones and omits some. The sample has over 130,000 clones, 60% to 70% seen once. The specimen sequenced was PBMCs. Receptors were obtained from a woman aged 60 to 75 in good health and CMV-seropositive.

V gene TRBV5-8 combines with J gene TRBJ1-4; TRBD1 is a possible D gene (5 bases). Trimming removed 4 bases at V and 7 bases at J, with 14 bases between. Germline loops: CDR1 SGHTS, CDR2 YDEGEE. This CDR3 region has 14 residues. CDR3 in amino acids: CASSQSGKGEKLFF. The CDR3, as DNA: TGTGCCAGCAGCCAATCAGGGAAGGGTGAAAAACTGTTTTTT.

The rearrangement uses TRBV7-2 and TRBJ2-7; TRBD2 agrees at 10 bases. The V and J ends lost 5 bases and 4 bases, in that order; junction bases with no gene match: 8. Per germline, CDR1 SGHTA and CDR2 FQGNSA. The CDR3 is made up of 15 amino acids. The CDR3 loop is CASSTASGRLYEQYF. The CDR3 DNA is TGTGCCAGCAGCACGGCTAGCGGGAGACTGTACGAGCAGTACTTC.

CDR3 DNA sequence: TGTGCCAGCAGATTAATTACAGCAGAAAACACCGGGGAGCTGTTTTTT. It translates to CASRLITAENTGELFF. The chain employs TRBV28 and TRBJ2-2, with D uncertain. The CDR3 totals 16 residues. Germline CDR1 MDHEN, CDR2 SYDVKM. V was shortened by 6 bases and J by 2 bases, with 16 bases between the two germline ends.

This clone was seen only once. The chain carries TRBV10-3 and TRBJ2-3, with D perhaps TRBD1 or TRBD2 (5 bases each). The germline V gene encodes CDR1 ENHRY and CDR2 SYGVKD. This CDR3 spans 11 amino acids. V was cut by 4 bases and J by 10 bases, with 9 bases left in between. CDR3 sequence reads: CAISGSGPQYF. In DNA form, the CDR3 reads TGTGCCATCAGTGGGTCGGGGCCGCAGTATTTT.

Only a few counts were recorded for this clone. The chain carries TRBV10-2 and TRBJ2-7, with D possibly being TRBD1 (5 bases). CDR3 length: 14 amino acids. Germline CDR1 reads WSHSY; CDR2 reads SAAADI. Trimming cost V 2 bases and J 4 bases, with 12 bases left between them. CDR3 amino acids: CASSERAGFYEQYF. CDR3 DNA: TGCGCCAGCAGTGAGCGGGCAGGGTTTTACGAGCAGTACTTC.

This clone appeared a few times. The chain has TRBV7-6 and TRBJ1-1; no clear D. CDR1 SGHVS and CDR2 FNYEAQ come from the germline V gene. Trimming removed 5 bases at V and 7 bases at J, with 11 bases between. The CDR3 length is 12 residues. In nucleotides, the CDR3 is TGTGCCAGCAGCACCCTGCCCGGTGAAGCTTTCTTT. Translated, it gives CASSTLPGEAFF. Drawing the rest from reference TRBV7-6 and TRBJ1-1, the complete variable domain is GAGVSQSPRYKVTKRGQDVALRCDPISGHVSLYWYRQALGQGPEFLTYFNYEAQQDKSGLPNDRFSAERPEGSISTLTIQRTEQRDSAMYRCASSTLPGEAFFGQGTRLTVV.

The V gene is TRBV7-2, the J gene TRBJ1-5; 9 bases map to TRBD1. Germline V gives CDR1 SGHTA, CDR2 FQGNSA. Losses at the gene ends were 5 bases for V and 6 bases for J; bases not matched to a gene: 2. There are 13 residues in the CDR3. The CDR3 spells CASSDRGGQPQHF. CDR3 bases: TGTGCCAGCAGCGACAGGGGGGGTCAGCCCCAGCATTTT.

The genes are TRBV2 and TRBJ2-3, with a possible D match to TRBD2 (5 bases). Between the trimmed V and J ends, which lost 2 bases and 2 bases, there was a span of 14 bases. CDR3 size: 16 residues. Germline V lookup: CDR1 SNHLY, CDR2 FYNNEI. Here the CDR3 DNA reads TGTGCCAGCAGTGAATTTCAGCGGCCCTCCACAGATACGCAGTATTTT. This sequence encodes CASSEFQRPSTDTQYF.

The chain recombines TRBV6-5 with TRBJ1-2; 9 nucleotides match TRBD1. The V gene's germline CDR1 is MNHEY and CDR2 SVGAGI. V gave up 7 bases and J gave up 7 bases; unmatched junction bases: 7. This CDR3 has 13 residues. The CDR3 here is CASTRTGVVGYTF. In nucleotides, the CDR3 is TGTGCCAGCACCCGGACAGGGGTGGTTGGCTACACCTTC.

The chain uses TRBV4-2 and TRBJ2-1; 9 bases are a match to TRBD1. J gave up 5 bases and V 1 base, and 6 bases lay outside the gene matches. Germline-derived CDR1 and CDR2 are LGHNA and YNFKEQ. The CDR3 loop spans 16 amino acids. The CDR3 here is CASSQARDRANNEQFF. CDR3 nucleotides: TGTGCCAGCAGCCAAGCCCGGGACAGGGCAAACAATGAGCAGTTCTTC.

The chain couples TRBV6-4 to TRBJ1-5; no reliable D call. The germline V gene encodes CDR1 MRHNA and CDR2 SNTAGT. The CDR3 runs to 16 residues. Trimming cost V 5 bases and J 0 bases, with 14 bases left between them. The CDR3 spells CASSTSRIYSNQPQHF. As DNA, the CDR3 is TGTGCCAGCAGTACCTCCCGAATCTATAGCAATCAGCCCCAGCATTTT.

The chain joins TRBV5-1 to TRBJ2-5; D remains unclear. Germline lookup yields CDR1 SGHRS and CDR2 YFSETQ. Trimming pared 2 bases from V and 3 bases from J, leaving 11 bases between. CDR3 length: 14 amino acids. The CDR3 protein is CASSFGVVEETQYF. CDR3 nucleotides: TGCGCCAGCAGCTTTGGAGTGGTGGAAGAGACCCAGTACTTC.

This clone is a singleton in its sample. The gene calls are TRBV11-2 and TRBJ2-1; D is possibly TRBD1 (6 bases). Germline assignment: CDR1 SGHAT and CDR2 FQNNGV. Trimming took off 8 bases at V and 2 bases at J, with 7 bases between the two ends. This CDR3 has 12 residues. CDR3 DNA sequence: TGTGCCAGCCAGGGGCCCTACAATGAGCAGTTCTTC. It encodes CASQGPYNEQFF.

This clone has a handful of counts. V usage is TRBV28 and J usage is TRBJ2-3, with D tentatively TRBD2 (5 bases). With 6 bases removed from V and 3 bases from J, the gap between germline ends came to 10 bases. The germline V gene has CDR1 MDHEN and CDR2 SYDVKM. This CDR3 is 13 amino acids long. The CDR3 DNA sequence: TGTGCCAGCAGCTCTACTAGTACAGATACGCAGTATTTT. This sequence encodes CASSSTSTDTQYF.